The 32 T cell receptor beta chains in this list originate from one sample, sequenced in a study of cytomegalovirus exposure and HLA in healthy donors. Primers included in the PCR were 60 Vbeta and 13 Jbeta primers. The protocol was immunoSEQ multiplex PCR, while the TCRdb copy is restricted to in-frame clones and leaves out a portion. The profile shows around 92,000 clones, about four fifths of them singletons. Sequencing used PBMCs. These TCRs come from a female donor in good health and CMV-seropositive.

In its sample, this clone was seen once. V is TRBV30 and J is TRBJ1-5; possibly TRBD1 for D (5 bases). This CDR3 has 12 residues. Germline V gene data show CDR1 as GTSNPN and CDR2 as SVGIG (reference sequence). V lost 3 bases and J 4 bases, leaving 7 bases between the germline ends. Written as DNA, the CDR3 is TGTGCCTGGAGCCCAGGGAATCAGCCCCAGCATTTT. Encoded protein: CAWSPGNQPQHF.

This CDR3 is CASSSGLAGGQETQYF. The CDR3 DNA is TGTGCCAGCAGCTCCGGACTAGCGGGGGGGCAAGAGACCCAGTACTTC. This sequence joins TRBV5-4 and TRBJ2-5; TRBD2 aligns across 15 bases. Germline V gives CDR1 SGHNT, CDR2 YYREEE (reference sequence). The CDR3 loop spans 16 amino acids. Trimming cost V 3 bases and J 2 bases; bases outside gene matches: 2.

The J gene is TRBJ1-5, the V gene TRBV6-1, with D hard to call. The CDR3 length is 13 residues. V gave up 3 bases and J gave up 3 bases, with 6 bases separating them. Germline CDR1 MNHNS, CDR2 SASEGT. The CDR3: CASSDGDNQPQHF. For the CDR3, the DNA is TGTGCCAGCAGTGACGGGGACAATCAGCCCCAGCATTTT.

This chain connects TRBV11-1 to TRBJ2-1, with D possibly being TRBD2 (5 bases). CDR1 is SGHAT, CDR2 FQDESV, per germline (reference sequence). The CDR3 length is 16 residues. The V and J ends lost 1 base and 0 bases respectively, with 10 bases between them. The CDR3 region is CASSLGRRSSYNEQFF. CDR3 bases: TGTGCCAGCAGCTTAGGGCGGAGGAGCTCCTACAATGAGCAGTTCTTC.

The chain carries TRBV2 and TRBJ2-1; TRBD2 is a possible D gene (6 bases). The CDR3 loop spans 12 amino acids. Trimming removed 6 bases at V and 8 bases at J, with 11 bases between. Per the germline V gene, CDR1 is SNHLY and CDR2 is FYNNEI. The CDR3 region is CASRGLRHEQFF. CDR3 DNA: TGTGCCAGCAGGGGACTCAGGCATGAGCAGTTCTTC.

The CDR3 nucleotides read TGTGCCAGCAGCTTAGAGGGCGGGAGTTACGAGCAGTACTTC. It translates to CASSLEGGSYEQYF. V usage is TRBV11-2 and J usage is TRBJ2-7, with 7 bases matching TRBD2. The CDR3 has 14 residues. V lost 0 bases and J lost 4; bases outside the gene matches: 3. The germline gives CDR1 SGHAT, CDR2 FQNNGV.

This CDR3 reads CASSEAGGGPLLSYEQYF. In DNA, the CDR3 is TGTGCCAGCAGTGAAGCGGGCGGGGGGCCCCTTCTCTCCTACGAGCAGTACTTC. This chain links TRBV2 with TRBJ2-7, with 8 positions matching TRBD2. V gave up 0 bases and J gave up 0 bases; unmatched junction bases: 10. From germline, CDR1 is SNHLY and CDR2 FYNNEI. This CDR3 comprises 18 residues.

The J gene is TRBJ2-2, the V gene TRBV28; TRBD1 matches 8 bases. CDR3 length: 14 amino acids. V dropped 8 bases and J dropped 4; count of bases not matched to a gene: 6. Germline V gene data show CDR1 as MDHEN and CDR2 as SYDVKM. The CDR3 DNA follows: TGTGCCAGCCACGGACAGGGCACCACCGGGGAGCTGTTTTTT. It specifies CASHGQGTTGELFF. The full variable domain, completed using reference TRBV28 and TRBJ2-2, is DVKVTQSSRYLVKRTGEKVFLECVQDMDHENMFWYRQDPGLGLRLIYFSYDVKMKEKGDIPEGYSVSREKKERFSLILESASTNQTSMYLCASHGQGTTGELFFGEGSRLTVL.

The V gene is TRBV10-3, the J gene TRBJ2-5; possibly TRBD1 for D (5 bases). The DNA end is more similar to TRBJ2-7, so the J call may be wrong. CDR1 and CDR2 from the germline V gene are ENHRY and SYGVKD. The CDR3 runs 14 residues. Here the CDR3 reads CAITMGPYPYEQYF. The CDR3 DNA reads TGTGCCATCACCATGGGGCCCTACCCCTACGAGCAGTACTTC.

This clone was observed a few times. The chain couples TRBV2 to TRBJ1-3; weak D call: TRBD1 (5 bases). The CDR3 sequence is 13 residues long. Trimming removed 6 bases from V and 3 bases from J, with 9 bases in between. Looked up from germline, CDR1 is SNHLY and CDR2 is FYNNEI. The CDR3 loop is CASRRGLGNTIYF. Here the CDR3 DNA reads TGTGCCAGCAGACGGGGACTTGGAAACACCATATATTTT.

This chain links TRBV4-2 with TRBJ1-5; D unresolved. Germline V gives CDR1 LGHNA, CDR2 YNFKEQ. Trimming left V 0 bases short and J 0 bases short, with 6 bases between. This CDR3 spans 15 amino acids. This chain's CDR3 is CASSQDGSSNQPQHF. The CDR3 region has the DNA TGTGCCAGCAGCCAAGATGGGAGTAGCAATCAGCCCCAGCATTTT.

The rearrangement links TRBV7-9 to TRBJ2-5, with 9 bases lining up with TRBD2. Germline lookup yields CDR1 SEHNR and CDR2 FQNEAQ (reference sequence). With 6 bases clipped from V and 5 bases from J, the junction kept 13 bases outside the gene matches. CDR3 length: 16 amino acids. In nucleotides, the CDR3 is TGTGCCAGCAGGGAGGAGGGACTAGCTATAACGGAGACCCAGTACTTC. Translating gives CASREEGLAITETQYF.

For the CDR3, the DNA is TGTGCCAGCAGCCCCCCAGGATTAGGGGCTGAAAAACTGTTTTTT. Translating it yields CASSPPGLGAEKLFF. The genes are TRBV4-2 and TRBJ1-4, with D maybe TRBD1 (5 bases). The CDR3 loop spans 15 amino acids. Trimming removed 4 bases at V and 7 bases at J, with 16 bases between. The germline CDR1 and CDR2 sequences are LGHNA and YNFKEQ.

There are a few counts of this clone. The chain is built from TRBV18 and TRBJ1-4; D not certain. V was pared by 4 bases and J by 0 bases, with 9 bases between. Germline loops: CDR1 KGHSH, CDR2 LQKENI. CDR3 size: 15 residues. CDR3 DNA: TGTGCCAGCTCACTAACAAGTGCAACTAATGAAAAACTGTTTTTT. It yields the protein CASSLTSATNEKLFF.

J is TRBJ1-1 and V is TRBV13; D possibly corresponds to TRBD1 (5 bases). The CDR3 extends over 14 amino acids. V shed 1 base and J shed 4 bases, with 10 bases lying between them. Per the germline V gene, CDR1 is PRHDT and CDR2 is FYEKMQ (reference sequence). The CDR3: CASSLARGGTEAFF. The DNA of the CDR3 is TGTGCCAGCAGCTTAGCAAGGGGCGGCACTGAAGCTTTCTTT.

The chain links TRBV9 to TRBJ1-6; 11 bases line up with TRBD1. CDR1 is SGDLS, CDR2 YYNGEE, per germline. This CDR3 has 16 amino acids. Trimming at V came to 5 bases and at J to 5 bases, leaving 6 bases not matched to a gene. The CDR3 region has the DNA TGTGCCAGCAGTGGAAGGGACAGGGGGGATAATTCACCCCTCCACTTT. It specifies CASSGRDRGDNSPLHF.

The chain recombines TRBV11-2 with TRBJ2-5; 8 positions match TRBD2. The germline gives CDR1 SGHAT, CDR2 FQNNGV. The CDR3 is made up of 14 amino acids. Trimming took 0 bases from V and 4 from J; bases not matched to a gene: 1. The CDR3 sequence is CASSLEAGVETQYF. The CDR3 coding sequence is TGTGCCAGCAGCTTAGAAGCGGGGGTAGAGACCCAGTACTTC.

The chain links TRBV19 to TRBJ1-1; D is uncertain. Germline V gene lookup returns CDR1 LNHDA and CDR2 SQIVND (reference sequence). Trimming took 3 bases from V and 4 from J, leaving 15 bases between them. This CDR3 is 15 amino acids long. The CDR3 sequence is CASSIRSGGSTEAFF. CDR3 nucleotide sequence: TGTGCCAGTAGTATTAGGTCAGGTGGGAGCACTGAAGCTTTCTTT.

The CDR3 DNA sequence: TGCGCCAGCAGCTTGGAAGTCTCAGGGGGCTTAACGACCGGGGAGCTGTTTTTT. Its translation: CASSLEVSGGLTTGELFF. The rearrangement uses TRBV5-1 and TRBJ2-2; 8 bases align to TRBD1. This CDR3 region has 18 residues. Germline CDR1 reads SGHRS; CDR2 reads YFSETQ. After removal of 0 bases from V and 5 bases from J, the junction contained 12 bases not matched to a gene.

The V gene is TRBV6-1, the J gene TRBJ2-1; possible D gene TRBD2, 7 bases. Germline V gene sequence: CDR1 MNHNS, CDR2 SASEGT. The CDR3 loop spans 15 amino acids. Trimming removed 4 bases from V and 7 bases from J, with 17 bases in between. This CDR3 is CASSALSGGPNEQFF. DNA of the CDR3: TGTGCCAGCAGTGCCTTGTCCGGGGGGCCGAATGAGCAGTTCTTC.

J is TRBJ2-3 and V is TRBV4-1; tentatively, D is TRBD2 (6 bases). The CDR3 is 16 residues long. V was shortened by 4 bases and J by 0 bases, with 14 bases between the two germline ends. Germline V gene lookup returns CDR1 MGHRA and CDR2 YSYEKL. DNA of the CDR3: TGCGCCAGCAGCCCCCCTGGCGGGACTAGCACAGATACGCAGTATTTT. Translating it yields CASSPPGGTSTDTQYF.

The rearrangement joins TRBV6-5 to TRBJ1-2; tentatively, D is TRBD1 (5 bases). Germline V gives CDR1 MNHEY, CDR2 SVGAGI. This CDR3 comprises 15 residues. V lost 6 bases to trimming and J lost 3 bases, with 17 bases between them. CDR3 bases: TGTGCCAGCAGGACAACAGGAGGGACCTACTATGGCTACACCTTC. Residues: CASRTTGGTYYGYTF.

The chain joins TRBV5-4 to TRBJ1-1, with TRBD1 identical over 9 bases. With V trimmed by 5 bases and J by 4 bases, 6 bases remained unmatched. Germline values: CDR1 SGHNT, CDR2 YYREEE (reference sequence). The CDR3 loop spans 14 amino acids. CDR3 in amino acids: CASSEKTGGTEAFF. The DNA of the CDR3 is TGTGCCAGCAGTGAGAAGACAGGGGGCACTGAAGCTTTCTTT.

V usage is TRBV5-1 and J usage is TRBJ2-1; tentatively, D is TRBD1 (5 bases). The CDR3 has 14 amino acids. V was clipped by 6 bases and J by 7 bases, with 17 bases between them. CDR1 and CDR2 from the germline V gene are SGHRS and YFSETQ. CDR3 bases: TGCGCCAGCACAAGGGGTTCTAGGGATAATGAGCAGTTCTTC. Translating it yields CASTRGSRDNEQFF.

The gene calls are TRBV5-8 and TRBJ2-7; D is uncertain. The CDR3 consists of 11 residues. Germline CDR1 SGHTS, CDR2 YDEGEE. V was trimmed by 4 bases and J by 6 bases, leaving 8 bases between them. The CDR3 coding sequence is TGTGCCAGCAGCCCCTTCCTCGAGCAGTACTTC. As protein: CASSPFLEQYF. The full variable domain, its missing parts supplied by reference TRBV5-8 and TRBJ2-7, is EAGVTQSPTHLIKTRGQQATLRCSPISGHTSVYWYQQALGLGLQFLLWYDEGEERNRGNFPPRFSGRQFPNYSSELNVNALELEDSALYLCASSPFLEQYFGPGTRLTVT.

The chain's CDR3 is CASRSSGASYEQYF. CDR3 coding DNA: TGTGCCAGCAGGTCTAGCGGAGCCTCCTACGAGCAGTACTTC. This rearrangement joins TRBV6-5 to TRBJ2-7; 7 positions match TRBD2. V shed 6 bases, J shed 0 bases, and the junction held 5 bases outside the gene matches. The germline V gene encodes CDR1 MNHEY and CDR2 SVGAGI. CDR3 length: 14 amino acids.

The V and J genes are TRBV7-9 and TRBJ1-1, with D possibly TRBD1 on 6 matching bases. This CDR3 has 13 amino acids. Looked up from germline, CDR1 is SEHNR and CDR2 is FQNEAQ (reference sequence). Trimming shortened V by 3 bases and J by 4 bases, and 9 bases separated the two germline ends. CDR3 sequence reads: CASSFEGGTEAFF. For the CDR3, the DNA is TGTGCCAGCAGCTTCGAAGGGGGCACTGAAGCTTTCTTT. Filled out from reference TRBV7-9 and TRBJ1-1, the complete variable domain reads DTGVSQNPRHKITKRGQNVTFRCDPISEHNRLYWYRQTLGQGPEFLTYFQNEAQLEKSRLLSDRFSAERPKGSFSTLEIQRTEQGDSAMYLCASSFEGGTEAFFGQGTRLTVV.

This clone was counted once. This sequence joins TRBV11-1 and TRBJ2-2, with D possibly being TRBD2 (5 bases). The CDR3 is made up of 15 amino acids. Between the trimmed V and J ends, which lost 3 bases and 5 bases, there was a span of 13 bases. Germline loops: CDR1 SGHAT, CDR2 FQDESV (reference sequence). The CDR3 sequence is CASSLVTIGTGELFF. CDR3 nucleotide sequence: TGTGCCAGCAGCTTGGTGACTATCGGGACCGGGGAGCTGTTTTTT.

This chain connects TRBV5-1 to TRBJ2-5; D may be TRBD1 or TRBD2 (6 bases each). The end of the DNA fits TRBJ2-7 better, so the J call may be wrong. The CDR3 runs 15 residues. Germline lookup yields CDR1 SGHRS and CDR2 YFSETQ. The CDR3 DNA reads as TGCGCCAGCAGCTTAACGGGGGCGCGGGACTACGAGCAGTACTTC. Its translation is CASSLTGARDYEQYF.

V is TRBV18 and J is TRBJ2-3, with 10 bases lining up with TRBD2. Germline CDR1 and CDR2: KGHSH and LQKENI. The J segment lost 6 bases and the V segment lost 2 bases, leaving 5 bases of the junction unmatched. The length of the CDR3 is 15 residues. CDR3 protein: CASSPKAGGSDTQYF. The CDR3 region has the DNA TGTGCCAGCTCACCAAAAGCGGGGGGGTCGGATACGCAGTATTTT. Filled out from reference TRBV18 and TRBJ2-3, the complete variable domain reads NAGVMQNPRHLVRRRGQEARLRCSPMKGHSHVYWYRQLPEEGLKFMVYLQKENIIDESGMPKERFSAEFPKEGPSILRIQQVVRGDSAAYFCASSPKAGGSDTQYFGPGTRLTVL.

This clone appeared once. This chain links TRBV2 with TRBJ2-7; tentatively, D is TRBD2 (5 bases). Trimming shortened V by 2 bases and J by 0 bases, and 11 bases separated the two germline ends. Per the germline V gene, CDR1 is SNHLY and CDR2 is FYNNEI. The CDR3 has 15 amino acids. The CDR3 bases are TGTGCCAGCAGTGAAAGAGGGTTACCCTCCTACGAGCAGTACTTC. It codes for CASSERGLPSYEQYF. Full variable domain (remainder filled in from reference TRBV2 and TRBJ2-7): EPEVTQTPSHQVTQMGQEVILRCVPISNHLYFYWYRQILGQKVEFLVSFYNNEISEKSEIFDDQFSVERPDGSNFTLKIRSTKLEDSAMYFCASSERGLPSYEQYFGPGTRLTVT.

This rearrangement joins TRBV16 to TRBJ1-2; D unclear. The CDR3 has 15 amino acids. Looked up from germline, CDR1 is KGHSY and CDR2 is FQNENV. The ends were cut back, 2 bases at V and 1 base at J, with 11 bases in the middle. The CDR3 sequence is CASSQGGEYNYGYTF. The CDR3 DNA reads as TGTGCCAGCAGCCAAGGCGGAGAGTATAACTATGGCTACACCTTC.